The clone carrying this T cell receptor beta chain was observed at least ten times. The antigen is not known. Each CDR3 protein gets one entry after TCRdb re-called the 5' RACE reads with MiXCR. In the table there are roughly 230,000 distinct CDR3 sequences, about 18% of which are singletons. The data were taken from a study of CD8 T cells in ankylosing spondylitis. Study-level findings and limits: A motif of 7 to 9 highly homologous TCR beta variants was seen as apparently characteristic of ankylosing spondylitis blood. Disease-linked clones bore a CD8+ phenotype and were relatively rare in peripheral blood.

From germline, CDR1 is LGHNA and CDR2 YSLEER. V lost 0 bases, J lost 2 bases, and 9 bases lay in between. The CDR3 spans 15 residues. The sequence was collected from a male donor with ankylosing spondylitis or in good health (not recorded which). The chain combines TRBV4-3 with TRBJ2-3; unclear D gene. The specimen sequenced was blood, either unsorted or a sorted T cell fraction (not recorded which). The CDR3 loop reads CASSQDSRDTDTQYF. The CDR3 nucleotides read TGCGCCAGCAGCCAAGACTCCCGAGACACAGATACGCAGTATTTT.